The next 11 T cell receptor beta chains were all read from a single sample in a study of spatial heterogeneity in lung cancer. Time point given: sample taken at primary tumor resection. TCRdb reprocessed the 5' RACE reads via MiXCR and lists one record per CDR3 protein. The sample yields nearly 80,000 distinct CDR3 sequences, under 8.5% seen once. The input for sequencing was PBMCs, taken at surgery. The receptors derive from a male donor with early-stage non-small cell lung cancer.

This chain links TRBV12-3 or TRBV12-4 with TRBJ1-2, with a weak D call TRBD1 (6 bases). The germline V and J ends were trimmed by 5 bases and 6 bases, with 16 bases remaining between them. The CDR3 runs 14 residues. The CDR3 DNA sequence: TGTGCCAGCAGTCGCGTCGGGGGGCTCGATGGCTACACCTTC. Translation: CASSRVGGLDGYTF.

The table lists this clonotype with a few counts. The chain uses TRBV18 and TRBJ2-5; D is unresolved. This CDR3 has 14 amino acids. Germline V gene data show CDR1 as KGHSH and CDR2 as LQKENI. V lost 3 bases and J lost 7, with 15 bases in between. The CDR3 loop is CASSPSLETGTQYF. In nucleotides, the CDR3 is TGTGCCAGCTCACCCTCATTGGAGACCGGGACCCAGTACTTC.

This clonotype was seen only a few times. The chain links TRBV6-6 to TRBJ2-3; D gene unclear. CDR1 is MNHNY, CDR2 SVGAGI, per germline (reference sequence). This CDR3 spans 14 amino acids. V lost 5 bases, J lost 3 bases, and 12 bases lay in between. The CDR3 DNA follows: TGTGCCAGCAGTCCCACAAAGAGGACAGATACGCAGTATTTT. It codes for CASSPTKRTDTQYF.

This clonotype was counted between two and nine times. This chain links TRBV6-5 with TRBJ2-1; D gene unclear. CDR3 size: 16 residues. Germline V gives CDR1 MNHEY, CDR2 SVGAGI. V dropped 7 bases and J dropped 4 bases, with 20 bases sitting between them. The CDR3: CASTEGPSPPYNEQFF. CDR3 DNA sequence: TGTGCCAGCACCGAAGGACCATCACCCCCGTACAATGAGCAGTTCTTC.

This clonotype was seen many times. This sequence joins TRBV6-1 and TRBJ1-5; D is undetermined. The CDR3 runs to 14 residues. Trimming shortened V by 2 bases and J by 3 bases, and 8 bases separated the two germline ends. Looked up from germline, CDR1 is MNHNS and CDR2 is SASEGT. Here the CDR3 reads CASSERTFNQPQHF. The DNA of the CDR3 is TGTGCCAGCAGTGAACGGACCTTCAATCAGCCCCAGCATTTT.

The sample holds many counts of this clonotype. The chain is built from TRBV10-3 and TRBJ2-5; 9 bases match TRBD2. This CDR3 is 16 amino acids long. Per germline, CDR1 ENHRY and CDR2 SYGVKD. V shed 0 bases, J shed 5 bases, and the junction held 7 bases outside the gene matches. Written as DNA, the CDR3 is TGTGCCATCAGTGAGTCGAGTAGCGGGAGTGGTGAGACCCAGTACTTC. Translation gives CAISESSSGSGETQYF.

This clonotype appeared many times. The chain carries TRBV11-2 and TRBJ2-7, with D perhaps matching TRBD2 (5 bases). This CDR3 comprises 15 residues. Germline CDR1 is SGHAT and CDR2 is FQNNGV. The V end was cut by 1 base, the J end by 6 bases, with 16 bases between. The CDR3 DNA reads TGTGCCAGCAGCTTAGCTAGCAATCTCCTCTCCGAGCAGTACTTC. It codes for CASSLASNLLSEQYF.

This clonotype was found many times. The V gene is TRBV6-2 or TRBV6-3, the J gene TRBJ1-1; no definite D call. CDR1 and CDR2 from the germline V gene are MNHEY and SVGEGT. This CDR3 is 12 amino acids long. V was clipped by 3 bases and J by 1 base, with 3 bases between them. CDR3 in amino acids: CASSYPNTEAFF. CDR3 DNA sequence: TGTGCCAGCAGTTATCCGAACACTGAAGCTTTCTTT.

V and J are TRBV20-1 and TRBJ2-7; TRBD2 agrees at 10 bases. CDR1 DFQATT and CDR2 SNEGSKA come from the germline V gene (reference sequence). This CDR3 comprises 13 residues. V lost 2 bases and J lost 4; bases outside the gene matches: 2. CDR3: CSARRTSGYEQYF. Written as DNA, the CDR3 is TGCAGTGCTAGAAGGACTAGCGGATACGAGCAGTACTTC.

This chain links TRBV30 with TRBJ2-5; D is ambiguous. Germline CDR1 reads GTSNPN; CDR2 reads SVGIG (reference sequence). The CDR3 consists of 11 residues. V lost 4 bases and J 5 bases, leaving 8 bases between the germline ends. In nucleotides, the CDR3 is TGTGCCTGGACCCATAGGGAGACCCAGTACTTC. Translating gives CAWTHRETQYF. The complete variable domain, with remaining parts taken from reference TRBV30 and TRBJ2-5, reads SQTIHQWPATLVQPVGSPLSLECTVEGTSNPNLYWYRQAAGRGLQLLFYSVGIGQISSEVPQNLSASRPQDRQFILSSKKLLLSDSGFYLCAWTHRETQYFGPGTRLLVL.

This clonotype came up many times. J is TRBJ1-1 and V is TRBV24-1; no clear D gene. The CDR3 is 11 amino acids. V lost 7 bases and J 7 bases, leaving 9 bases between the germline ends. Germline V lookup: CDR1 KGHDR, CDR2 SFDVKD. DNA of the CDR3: TGTGCCACCAGACAAGACGGTGAAGCTTTCTTT. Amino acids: CATRQDGEAFF.